The clone carrying this T cell receptor (beta chain) has ten or more counts. Stable disease denoted Graves' hyperthyroidism without ophthalmopathy progression within 18 months. A patient was excluded if there was uncontrolled infection, other autoimmune disease, pregnancy or lactation. Diagnosis rested on symptoms, serum thyroxine and TRAb, thyroid ultrasound, and orbital computed tomography. TCR beta CDR3 regions were amplified from RNA. During a first-round RT-PCR of the TCR CDR3, the HTBI primer set was used. A single record per CDR3 protein comes from TCRdb applying MiXCR to the multiplex PCR reads. This sample yields 300,000 to 450,000 distinct CDR3 sequences, of which 15% are seen a single time; less than 35% belongs to the top ten. Germline-derived CDR1 and CDR2 are SNHLY and FYNNEI. V lost 8 bases to trimming and J lost 1 base, with 8 bases between them. This CDR3 has 12 residues. This entry comes from a study of T cells in Graves' hyperthyroidism and ophthalmopathy. Across the whole study: Staff took peripheral blood when the initial diagnosis was made, before any treatment began.

This chain uses TRBV2 with TRBJ2-5, with unresolved D. This clonotype originated in a woman aged 30 to 39 with Graves' hyperthyroidism. The source material was blood. The CDR3 DNA reads TGTGCCAGCGTCAAAAGCCAAGAGACCCAGTACTTC. Protein product: CASVKSQETQYF.